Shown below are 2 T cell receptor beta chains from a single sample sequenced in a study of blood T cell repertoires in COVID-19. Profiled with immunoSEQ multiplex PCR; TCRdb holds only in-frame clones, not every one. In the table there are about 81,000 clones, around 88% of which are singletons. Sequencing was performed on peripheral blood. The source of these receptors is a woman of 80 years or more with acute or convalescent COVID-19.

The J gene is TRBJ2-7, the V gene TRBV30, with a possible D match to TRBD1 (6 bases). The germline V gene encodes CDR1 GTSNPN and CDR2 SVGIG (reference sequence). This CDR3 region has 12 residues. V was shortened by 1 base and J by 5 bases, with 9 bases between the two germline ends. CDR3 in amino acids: CAWSEQGNEQYF. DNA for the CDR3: TGTGCCTGGAGTGAACAGGGAAACGAGCAGTACTTC.

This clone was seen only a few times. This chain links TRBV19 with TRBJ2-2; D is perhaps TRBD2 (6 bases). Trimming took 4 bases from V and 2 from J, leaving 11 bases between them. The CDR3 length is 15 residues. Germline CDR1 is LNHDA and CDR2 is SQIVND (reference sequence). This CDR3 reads CASSTAGTNTGELFF. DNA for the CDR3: TGTGCCAGTAGTACCGCGGGGACCAACACCGGGGAGCTGTTTTTT.